This TCR beta chain emerged from a study of identical twins. TCRdb fed the 5' RACE reads into MiXCR, producing one record per CDR3 protein. The profile shows 1.5 million to 2 million distinct CDR3 sequences, roughly 35% of them singletons. The length of the CDR3 is 16 residues. The germline gives CDR1 MDHEN, CDR2 SYDVKM. Concerning this clonotype: An end of the junction does not agree with germline; a read error may underlie this.

The source material was cord blood. The V and J genes are TRBV28 and TRBJ2-2; 7 bases fit TRBD1. The sequence was obtained from a newborn girl in good health. In nucleotides, the CDR3 is TGTGCCAACAGTTCTCGACAGGGACGGAACACCGGGGAGCTGTTTTTT. Translating it yields CANSSRQGRNTGELFF.